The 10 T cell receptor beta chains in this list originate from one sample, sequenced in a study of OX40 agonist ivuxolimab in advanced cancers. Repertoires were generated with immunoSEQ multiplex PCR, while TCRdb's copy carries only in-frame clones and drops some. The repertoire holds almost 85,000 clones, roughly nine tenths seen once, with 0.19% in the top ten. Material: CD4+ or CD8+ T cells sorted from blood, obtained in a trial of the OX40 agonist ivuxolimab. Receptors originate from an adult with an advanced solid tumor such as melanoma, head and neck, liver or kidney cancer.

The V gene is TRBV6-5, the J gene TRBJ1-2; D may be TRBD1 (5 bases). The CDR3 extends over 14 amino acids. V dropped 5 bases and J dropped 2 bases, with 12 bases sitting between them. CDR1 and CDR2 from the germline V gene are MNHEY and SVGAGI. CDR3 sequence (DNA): TGTGCCAGCAGTGCACCGGGACGGAACTATGGCTACACCTTC. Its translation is CASSAPGRNYGYTF.

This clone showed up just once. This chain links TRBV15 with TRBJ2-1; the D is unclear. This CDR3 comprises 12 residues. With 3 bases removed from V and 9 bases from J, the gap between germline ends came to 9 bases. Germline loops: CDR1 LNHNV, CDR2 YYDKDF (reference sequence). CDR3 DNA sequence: TGTGCCACCAGCAGGAGTATGGGTGAGCAGTTCTTC. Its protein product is CATSRSMGEQFF.

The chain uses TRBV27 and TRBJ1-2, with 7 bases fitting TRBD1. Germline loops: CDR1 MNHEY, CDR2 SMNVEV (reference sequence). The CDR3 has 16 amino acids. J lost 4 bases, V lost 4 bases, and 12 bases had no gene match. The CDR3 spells CASSSRGQERSYGYTF. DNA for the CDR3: TGTGCCAGCAGTTCAAGAGGACAGGAACGGTCCTATGGCTACACCTTC.

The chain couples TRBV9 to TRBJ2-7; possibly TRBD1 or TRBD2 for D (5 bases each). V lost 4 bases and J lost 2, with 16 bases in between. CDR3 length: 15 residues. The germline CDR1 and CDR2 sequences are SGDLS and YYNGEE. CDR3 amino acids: CASSSGDHLTYEQYF. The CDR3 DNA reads TGTGCCAGCAGCTCCGGGGACCATCTAACCTACGAGCAGTACTTC.

CDR3 region: CASSFREQETQYF. CDR3 DNA: TGTGCCAGCAGTTTTCGCGAGCAAGAGACCCAGTACTTC. The chain carries TRBV27 and TRBJ2-5; D remains ambiguous. Trimming took off 3 bases at V and 2 bases at J, with 7 bases between the two ends. Germline-derived CDR1 and CDR2 are MNHEY and SMNVEV (reference sequence). This CDR3 has 13 residues.

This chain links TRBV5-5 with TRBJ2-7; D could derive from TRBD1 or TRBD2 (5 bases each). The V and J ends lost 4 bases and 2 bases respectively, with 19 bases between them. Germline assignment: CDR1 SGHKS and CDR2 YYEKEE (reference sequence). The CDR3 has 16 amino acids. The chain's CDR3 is CASSHGAGTTTYEQYV. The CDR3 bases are TGTGCCAGCAGCCATGGCGCAGGGACGACCACCTACGAGCAGTACGTC.

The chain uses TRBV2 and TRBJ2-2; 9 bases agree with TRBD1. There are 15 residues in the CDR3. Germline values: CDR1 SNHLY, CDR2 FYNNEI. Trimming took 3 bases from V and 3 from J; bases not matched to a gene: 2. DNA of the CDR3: TGTGCCAGCAGTGATGGGACAGGGTACACCGGGGAGCTGTTTTTT. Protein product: CASSDGTGYTGELFF.

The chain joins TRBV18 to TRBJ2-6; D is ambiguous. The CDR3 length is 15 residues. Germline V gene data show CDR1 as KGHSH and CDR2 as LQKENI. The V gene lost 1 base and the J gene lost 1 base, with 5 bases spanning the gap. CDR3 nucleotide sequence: TGTGCCAGCTCACCACAGAGATCTGGGGCCAACGTCCTGACTTTC. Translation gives CASSPQRSGANVLTF.

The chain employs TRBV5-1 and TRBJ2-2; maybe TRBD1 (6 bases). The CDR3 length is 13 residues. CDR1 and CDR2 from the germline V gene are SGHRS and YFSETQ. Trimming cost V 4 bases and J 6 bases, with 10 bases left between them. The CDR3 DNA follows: TGCGCCAGCAGCGAATACAGGGCCGGGGAGCTGTTTTTT. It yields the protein CASSEYRAGELFF. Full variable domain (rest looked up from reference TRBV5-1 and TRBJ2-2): KAGVTQTPRYLIKTRGQQVTLSCSPISGHRSVSWYQQTPGQGLQFLFEYFSETQRNKGNFPGRFSGRQFSNSRSEMNVSTLELGDSALYLCASSEYRAGELFFGEGSRLTVL.

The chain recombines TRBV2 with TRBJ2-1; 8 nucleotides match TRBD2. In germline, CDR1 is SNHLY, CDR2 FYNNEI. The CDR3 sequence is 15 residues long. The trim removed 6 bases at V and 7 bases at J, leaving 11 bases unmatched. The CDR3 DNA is TGTGCCAGCAGCGGACTAGCTCCGGGTTTAAATGAGCAGTTCTTC. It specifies CASSGLAPGLNEQFF.